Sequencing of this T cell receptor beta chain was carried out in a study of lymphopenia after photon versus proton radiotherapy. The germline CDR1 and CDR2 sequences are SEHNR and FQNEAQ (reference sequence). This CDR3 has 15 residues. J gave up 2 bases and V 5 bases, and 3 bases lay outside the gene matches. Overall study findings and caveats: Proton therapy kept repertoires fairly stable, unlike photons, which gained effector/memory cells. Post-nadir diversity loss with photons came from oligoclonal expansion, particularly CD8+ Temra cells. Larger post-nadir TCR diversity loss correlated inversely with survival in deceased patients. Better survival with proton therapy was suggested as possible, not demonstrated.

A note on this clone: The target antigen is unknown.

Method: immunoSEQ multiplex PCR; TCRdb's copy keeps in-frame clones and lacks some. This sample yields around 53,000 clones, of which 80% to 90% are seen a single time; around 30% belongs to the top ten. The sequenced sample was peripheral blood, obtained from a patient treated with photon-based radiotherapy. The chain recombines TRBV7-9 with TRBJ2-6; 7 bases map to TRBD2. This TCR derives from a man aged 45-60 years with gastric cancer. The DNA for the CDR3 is TGTGCCAGCAGCCGCGGGGGACCTGGGGCCAACGTCCTGACTTTC. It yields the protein CASSRGGPGANVLTF.